The 4 T cell receptor beta chains below all came from one sample that was sequenced in a study of early T cells in non-severe SARS-CoV-2 infection. TCRdb reanalysed the 5' RACE reads using MiXCR and keeps one entry per CDR3 protein. The sample lists 25,000 to 30,000 distinct CDR3 sequences; 5.5% to 7.5% were seen once. Source: whole blood, taken at baseline. The receptors were gathered from an adult who was a healthcare worker with PCR-confirmed SARS-CoV-2 infection or an uninfected control (not recorded which).

In this sample, this clonotype turned up a few times. The chain combines TRBV6-2 or TRBV6-3 with TRBJ2-1; no clear D gene. V was trimmed by 6 bases and J by 4 bases, leaving 16 bases between them. The CDR3 has 15 residues. CDR1 and CDR2 from the germline V gene are MNHEY and SVGEGT. The chain's CDR3 is CASRPIETSYNEQFF. The CDR3 nucleotides are TGTGCCAGCAGACCCATAGAAACAAGTTACAATGAGCAGTTCTTC.

This clonotype occurred many times. This chain joins TRBV12-3 or TRBV12-4 and TRBJ1-1, with D unclear. V lost 3 bases and J lost 2, with 4 bases in between. The CDR3 spans 12 residues. DNA of the CDR3: TGTGCCAGCAGTTTCGGAAACACTGAAGCTTTCTTT. Protein: CASSFGNTEAFF.

The gene calls are TRBV6-2 or TRBV6-3 and TRBJ1-2, with TRBD1 as a possible D gene (6 bases). V was pared by 5 bases and J by 5 bases, with 15 bases between. Germline CDR1 reads MNHEY; CDR2 reads SVGEGT. CDR3 length: 14 amino acids. As DNA, the CDR3 is TGTGCCAGCAGTAGTAGGACAGAGGTTTATGGCTACACCTTC. This sequence encodes CASSSRTEVYGYTF.

This clonotype was detected a few times. A much larger clone lies one base from this, so it may be a read error. The chain combines TRBV10-3 with TRBJ2-7; 7 bases map to TRBD1. In germline, CDR1 is ENHRY, CDR2 SYGVKD. The CDR3 consists of 14 residues. This CDR3 is CAISVDRSSCEQYF. In nucleotides, the CDR3 is TGTGCCATCAGCGTGGACAGGAGCTCCTGCGAGCAGTACTTC.